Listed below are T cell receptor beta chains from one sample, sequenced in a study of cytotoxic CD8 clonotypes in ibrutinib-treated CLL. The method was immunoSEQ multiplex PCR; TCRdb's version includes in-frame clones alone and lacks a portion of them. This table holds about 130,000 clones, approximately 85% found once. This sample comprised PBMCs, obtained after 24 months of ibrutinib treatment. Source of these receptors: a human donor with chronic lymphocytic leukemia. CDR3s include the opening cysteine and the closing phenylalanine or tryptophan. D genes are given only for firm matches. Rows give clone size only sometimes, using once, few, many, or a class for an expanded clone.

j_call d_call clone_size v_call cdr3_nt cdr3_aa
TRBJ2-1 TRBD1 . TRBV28 TGTGCCAGCCTAAGATCGGGACAGGGTGTCAGTGAGCAGTTCTTC CASLRSGQGVSEQFF
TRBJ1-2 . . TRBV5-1 TGCGCCAGCAGCTTGGGATTGATGAGGGGGAACAATGGCTACACCTTC CASSLGLMRGNNGYTF
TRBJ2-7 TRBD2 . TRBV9 TGTGCCAGCAGCGTACTCGGACTAGCGGCCTCCTACGAGCAGTACTTC CASSVLGLAASYEQYF
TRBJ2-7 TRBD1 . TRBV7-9 TGTGCCAGCAGCTCTACCGGGACAGGGGACAAGCAGTACTTC CASSSTGTGDKQYF
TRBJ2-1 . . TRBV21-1 TGTGCCAGCACCACCCGGGTCGGGGCGCCTAATGAGCAGTTCTTC CASTTRVGAPNEQFF
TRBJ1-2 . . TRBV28 TGTGCCAGCAGTTTATCTCCCCAGACAGGTACTGGCTACACCTTC CASSLSPQTGTGYTF
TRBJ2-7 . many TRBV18 TGTGCCAGCTCACCAGGATATTCGGGGGGCAAGGTCTACGAGCAGTACTTC CASSPGYSGGKVYEQYF
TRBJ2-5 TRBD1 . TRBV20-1 TGCAGTGCTAACAGGGGAGAGACCCAGTACTTC CSANRGETQYF
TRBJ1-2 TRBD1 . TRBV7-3 TGTGCCAGCAGCGTCACACCGGGACAGGGAAATGGCTACACCTTC CASSVTPGQGNGYTF
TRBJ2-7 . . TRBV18 TGTGCCAGCTCAAGGAGCTCCTACGAGCAGTACTTC CASSRSSYEQYF
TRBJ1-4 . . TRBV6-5 TGTGCCAGCAGTTACCGGGGCTCAACTAATGAAAAACTGTTTTTT CASSYRGSTNEKLFF
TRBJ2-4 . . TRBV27 TGTGCCAGCAGTCTCCGTGGCGACAGGTCCAAAAACATTCAGTACTTC CASSLRGDRSKNIQYF
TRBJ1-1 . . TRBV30 TGTGCCTGGATACCGAGGGGATGGTCTGAAGCTTTCTTT CAWIPRGWSEAFF
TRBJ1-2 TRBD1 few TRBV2 TGTGCCAGCAGTGGGGGGGACAGGGGAGGCATAGGGGACACCTTC CASSGGDRGGIGDTF
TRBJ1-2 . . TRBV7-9 TGTGCCAGCAGCCTGGACAGCTATGGCTACACCTTC CASSLDSYGYTF
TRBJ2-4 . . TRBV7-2 TGTGCCAGCAGCTTAGGGGACATTCAGTACTTC CASSLGDIQYF
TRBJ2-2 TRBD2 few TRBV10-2 TGCGCCAGCAGTGGGGTAGCGGGGGAGACCGGGGAGCTGTTTTTT CASSGVAGETGELFF
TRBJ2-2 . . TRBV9 TGTGCCAGCAGCGTAGTAAACGGGGAGCTGTTTTTT CASSVVNGELFF
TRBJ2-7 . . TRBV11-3 TGTGCCAGCAGCAAGGTTGAGGGCGAGCAGTACTTC CASSKVEGEQYF
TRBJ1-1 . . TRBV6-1 TGTGCCAGCAGTGAAGCCCCATTGGGCGGCGCTGAAGCTTTCTTT CASSEAPLGGAEAFF